There are a few counts of the clone carrying this T cell receptor beta chain. The junction departs from germline at one end; a sequencing error may be responsible. Only in-frame clones appear in the TCRdb table, and some are missing; sequencing was by immunoSEQ multiplex PCR. The sample consists of 100,000 to 150,000 clones, about 81% of them appearing once. The source of the sample is a study of blood T cell repertoires in COVID-19. Study summary: Some COVID-19 samples were acute and others convalescent; all came from the United States, Italy and Spain. The cDNA or gDNA used as material had been derived from T cells, B-cell-depleted T cells, or PBMCs.

In germline, CDR1 is MNHNS, CDR2 SASEGT. The CDR3 is made up of 13 amino acids. The receptor comes from a woman aged 45-65 years with acute or convalescent COVID-19. V is TRBV6-1 and J is TRBJ1-1; D not resolved. Sequenced input: peripheral blood. DNA for the CDR3: TGTGCCAGCAGGGAAGGAATCTCGAGTGAAGCTTTCTTT. This translates into CASREGISSEAFF.